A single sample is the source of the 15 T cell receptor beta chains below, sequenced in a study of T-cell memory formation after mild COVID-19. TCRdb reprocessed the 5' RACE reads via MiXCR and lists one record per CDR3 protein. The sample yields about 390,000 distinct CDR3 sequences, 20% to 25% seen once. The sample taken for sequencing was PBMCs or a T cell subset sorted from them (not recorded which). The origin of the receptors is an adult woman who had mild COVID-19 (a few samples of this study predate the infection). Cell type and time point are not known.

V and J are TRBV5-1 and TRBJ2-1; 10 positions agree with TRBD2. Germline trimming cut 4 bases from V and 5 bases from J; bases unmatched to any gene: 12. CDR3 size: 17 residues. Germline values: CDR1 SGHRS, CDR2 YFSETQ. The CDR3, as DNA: TGCGCCAGCAGCCTCAAAAGCGGGAGGGCCTTTGACAATGAGCAGTTCTTC. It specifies CASSLKSGRAFDNEQFF. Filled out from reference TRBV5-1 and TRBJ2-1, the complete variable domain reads KAGVTQTPRYLIKTRGQQVTLSCSPISGHRSVSWYQQTPGQGLQFLFEYFSETQRNKGNFPGRFSGRQFSNSRSEMNVSTLELGDSALYLCASSLKSGRAFDNEQFFGPGTRLTVL.

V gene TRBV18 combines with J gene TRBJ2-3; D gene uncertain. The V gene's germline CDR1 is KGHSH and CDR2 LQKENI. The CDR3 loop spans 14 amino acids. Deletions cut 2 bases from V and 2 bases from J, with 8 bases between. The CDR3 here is CASSPGTNTDTQYF. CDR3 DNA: TGTGCCAGCTCACCAGGTACAAACACAGATACGCAGTATTTT.

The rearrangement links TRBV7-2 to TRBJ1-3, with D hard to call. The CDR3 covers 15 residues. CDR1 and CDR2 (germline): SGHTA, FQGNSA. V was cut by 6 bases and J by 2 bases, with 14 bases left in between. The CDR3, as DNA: TGTGCCAGCAGTCTTACACGGACGGCTGGAAACACCATATATTTT. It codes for CASSLTRTAGNTIYF.

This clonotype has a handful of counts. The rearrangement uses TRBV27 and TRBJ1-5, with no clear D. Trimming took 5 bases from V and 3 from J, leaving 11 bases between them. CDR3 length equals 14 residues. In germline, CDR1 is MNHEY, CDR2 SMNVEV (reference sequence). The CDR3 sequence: CASSPMGTNQPQHF. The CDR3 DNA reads TGTGCCAGCAGTCCGATGGGCACCAATCAGCCCCAGCATTTT.

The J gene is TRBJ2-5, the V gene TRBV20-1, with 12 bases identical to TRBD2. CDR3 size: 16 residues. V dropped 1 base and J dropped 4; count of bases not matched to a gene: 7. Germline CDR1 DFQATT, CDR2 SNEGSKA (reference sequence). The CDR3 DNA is TGCAGTGCTAGAGCCCTGACTAGCGGGAGCGGAGAGACCCAGTACTTC. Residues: CSARALTSGSGETQYF.

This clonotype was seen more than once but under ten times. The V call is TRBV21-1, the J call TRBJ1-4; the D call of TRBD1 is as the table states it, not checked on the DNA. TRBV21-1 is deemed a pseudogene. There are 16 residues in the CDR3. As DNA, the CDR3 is TGTGCCAGCAGCAAGGCCGGACAGGGGGGACGCGAAAAACTGTTTTTT. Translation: CASSKAGQGGREKLFF.

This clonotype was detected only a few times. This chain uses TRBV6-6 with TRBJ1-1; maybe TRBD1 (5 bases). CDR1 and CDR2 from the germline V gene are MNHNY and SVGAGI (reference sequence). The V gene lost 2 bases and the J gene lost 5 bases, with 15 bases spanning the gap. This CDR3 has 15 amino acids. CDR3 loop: CASSYPVGGGTEAFF. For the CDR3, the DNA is TGTGCCAGCAGTTACCCGGTTGGGGGTGGAACTGAAGCTTTCTTT.

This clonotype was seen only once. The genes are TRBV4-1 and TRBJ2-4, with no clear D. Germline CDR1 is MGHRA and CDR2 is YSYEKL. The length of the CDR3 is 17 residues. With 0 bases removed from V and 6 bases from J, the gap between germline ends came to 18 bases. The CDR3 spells CASSQESLRAMLNIQYF. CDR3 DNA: TGCGCCAGCAGCCAAGAAAGCCTACGGGCGATGTTAAACATTCAGTACTTC.

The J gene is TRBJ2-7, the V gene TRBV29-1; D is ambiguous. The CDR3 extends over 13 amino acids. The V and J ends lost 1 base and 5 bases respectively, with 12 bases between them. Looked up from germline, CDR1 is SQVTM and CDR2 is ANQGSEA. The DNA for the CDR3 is TGCAGCGTTGAAGTCGCAGGAGCCCACGAGCAGTACTTC. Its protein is CSVEVAGAHEQYF.

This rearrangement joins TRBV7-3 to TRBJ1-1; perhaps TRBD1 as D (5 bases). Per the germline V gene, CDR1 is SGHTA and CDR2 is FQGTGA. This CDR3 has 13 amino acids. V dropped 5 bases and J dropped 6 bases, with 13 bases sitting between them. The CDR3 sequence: CASSRVRGAEAFF. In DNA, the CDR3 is TGTGCCAGCAGCAGGGTCCGGGGCGCTGAAGCTTTCTTT.

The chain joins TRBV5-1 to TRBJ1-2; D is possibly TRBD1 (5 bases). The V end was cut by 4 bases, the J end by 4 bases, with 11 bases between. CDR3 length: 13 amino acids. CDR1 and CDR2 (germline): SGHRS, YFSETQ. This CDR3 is CASSPTGLYGYTF. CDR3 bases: TGCGCCAGCAGCCCCACAGGTCTCTATGGCTACACCTTC.

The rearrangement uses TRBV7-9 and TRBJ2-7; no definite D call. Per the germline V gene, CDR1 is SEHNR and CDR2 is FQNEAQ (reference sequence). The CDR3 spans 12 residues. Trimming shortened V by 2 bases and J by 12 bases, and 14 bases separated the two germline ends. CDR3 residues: CASSLFGQVRYF. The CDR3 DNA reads TGTGCCAGCAGCTTATTCGGCCAGGTTCGGTACTTC.

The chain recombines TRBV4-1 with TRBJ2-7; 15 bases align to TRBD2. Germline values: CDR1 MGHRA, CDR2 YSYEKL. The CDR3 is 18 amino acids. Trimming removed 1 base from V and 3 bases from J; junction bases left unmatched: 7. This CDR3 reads CASSQGPGLAGGLYEQYF. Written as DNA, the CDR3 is TGCGCCAGCAGCCAAGGCCCGGGACTAGCGGGGGGACTCTACGAGCAGTACTTC.

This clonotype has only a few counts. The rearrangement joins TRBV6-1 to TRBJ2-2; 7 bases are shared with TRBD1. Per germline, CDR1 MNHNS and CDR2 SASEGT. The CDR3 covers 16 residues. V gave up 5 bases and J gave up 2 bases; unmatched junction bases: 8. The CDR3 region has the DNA TGTGCCAGCAGTATGCGACAGGGCCTTAACACCGGGGAGCTGTTTTTT. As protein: CASSMRQGLNTGELFF.

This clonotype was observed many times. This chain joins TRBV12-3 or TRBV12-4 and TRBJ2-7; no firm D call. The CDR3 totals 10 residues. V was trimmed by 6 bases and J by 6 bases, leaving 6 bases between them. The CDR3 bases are TGTGCCAGCAGACGCTGCGAGCAGTACTTC. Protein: CASRRCEQYF.